This section outlines one TCR beta chain sequence together with its context. Other DNA sequences within the sample encode an identical CDR3. These data originate in a study of shared clonotypes between healthy human individuals. Across the study: The cohort comprised a couple of women and a few men. Their ages spanned 18 to 49 years.

The study ran the assay at deep level. For sorted subsets, approximately 180 ng DNA per replicate equaled 30,000 or so T cell genomes. Some clones are missing from TCRdb's copy, which holds only in-frame ones; the method was immunoSEQ multiplex PCR. The top ten hold over 0.3% of the sample, which has 1.6 million or so clones, roughly 98.5% seen once. The germline V gene has CDR1 SGHRS and CDR2 YFSETQ. Deletions cut 1 base from V and 3 bases from J, with 3 bases between. CDR3 length equals 12 residues. This sequence originates from a man aged 30 to 39 in good health. The rearrangement joins TRBV5-1 to TRBJ2-3; the D is unclear. Sequenced sample: naive CD4+ T cells sorted from blood. Subset noted: CD45RA+ positively selected. CDR3 sequence (DNA): TGCGCCAGCAGCTTGACAACAGATACGCAGTATTTT. Translated, it gives CASSLTTDTQYF.